The 15 T cell receptor beta chains given below trace back to one sample, sequenced in a study of shared clonotypes between healthy human individuals. Libraries were prepared by immunoSEQ multiplex PCR; TCRdb keeps only in-frame clonotypes and omits some of them. The repertoire has over 2 million clones, 85% to 95% of them found once; the top ten carry 0.37%. The specimen sequenced was naive CD4+ T cells from PBMCs. The subset is: CD45RA+ positively selected. Source of these receptors: a man younger than 30 in good health. Some clones in this sample may be carry-over from other donors' samples.

V gene TRBV29-1 combines with J gene TRBJ2-3, with 13 positions matching TRBD2. The CDR3 totals 15 residues. Germline loops: CDR1 SQVTM, CDR2 ANQGSEA. The trim removed 6 bases at V and 3 bases at J, leaving 6 bases unmatched. The CDR3, as DNA: TGCAGCGTCCTTGGGACTAGCGGGACAACAGATACGCAGTATTTT. Protein sequence: CSVLGTSGTTDTQYF.

The J gene is TRBJ1-4, the V gene TRBV6-5, with 7 bases matching TRBD1. The germline gives CDR1 MNHEY, CDR2 SVGAGI. The CDR3 runs to 14 residues. V trimming: 4 bases; J trimming: 7 bases; junction bases outside the gene matches: 6. CDR3: CASSSPGQPEKLFF. DNA for the CDR3: TGTGCCAGCAGTTCTCCGGGACAGCCTGAAAAACTGTTTTTT.

This chain links TRBV7-2 with TRBJ2-3; the D call may be TRBD1 or TRBD2 (6 bases each). Deletions cut 4 bases from V and 4 bases from J, with 18 bases between. Germline V gene lookup returns CDR1 SGHTA and CDR2 FQGNSA. This CDR3 region has 16 residues. The CDR3 nucleotides read TGTGCCAGCAGCTCCCGGAGGGCCGGGGGCGCAGATACGCAGTATTTT. This codes for CASSSRRAGGADTQYF.

The rearrangement uses TRBV11-2 and TRBJ1-5, with a tentative D call TRBD1 (6 bases). The CDR3 is 15 amino acids. The V end was cut by 5 bases, the J end by 1 base, with 12 bases between. Looked up from germline, CDR1 is SGHAT and CDR2 is FQNNGV. The chain's CDR3 is CASSRAGASNQPQHF. CDR3 coding DNA: TGTGCCAGCAGCCGGGCAGGGGCCAGCAATCAGCCCCAGCATTTT.

The rearrangement joins TRBV5-1 to TRBJ2-5, with unresolved D. Trimming left V 0 bases short and J 5 bases short, with 11 bases between. The CDR3 is 14 amino acids. The V gene's germline CDR1 is SGHRS and CDR2 YFSETQ. DNA for the CDR3: TGCGCCAGCAGCTTGGAAAGGGCCCGGGAGACCCAGTACTTC. Its translation is CASSLERARETQYF.

CDR3 residues: CAISEQTTFYTF. The CDR3 nucleotides are TGTGCCATCAGTGAACAGACCACCTTCTACACCTTC. The V and J genes are TRBV10-3 and TRBJ1-2; D remains ambiguous. The CDR3 has 12 residues. Trimming pared 3 bases from V and 10 bases from J, leaving 12 bases between. Germline V CDR1 and CDR2: ENHRY, SYGVKD.

This clone was detected once. The sample carries other DNA sequences with the same CDR3. The rearrangement links TRBV4-1 to TRBJ2-7; TRBD1 aligns across 7 bases. The CDR3 runs 14 residues. V lost 2 bases and J lost 1; bases outside the gene matches: 2. Germline CDR1 is MGHRA and CDR2 is YSYEKL. CDR3 DNA: TGCGCCAGCAGCCAACCGGGACAGTCCTACGAGCAGTACTTC. Amino acids: CASSQPGQSYEQYF.

V usage is TRBV6-6 and J usage is TRBJ1-1; D is unclear. The germline V gene encodes CDR1 MNHNY and CDR2 SVGAGI (reference sequence). The CDR3 has 12 amino acids. V lost 8 bases and J lost 4, with 11 bases in between. This chain's CDR3 is CASLGSGTEAFF. In nucleotides, the CDR3 is TGTGCCAGCCTAGGGAGTGGCACTGAAGCTTTCTTT.

This sequence joins TRBV15 and TRBJ1-2; no definite D call. The CDR3 length is 13 residues. Germline CDR1 reads LNHNV; CDR2 reads YYDKDF (reference sequence). The V and J ends lost 0 bases and 9 bases respectively, with 11 bases between them. The CDR3 sequence is CATSRESLGSYTF. As DNA, the CDR3 is TGTGCCACCAGCAGAGAAAGTCTGGGGAGCTACACCTTC. Looking up the rest from reference TRBV15 and TRBJ1-2 gives the full variable domain: DAMVIQNPRYQVTQFGKPVTLSCSQTLNHNVMYWYQQKSSQAPKLLFHYYDKDFNNEADTPDNFQSRRPNTSFCFLDIRSPGLGDTAMYLCATSRESLGSYTFGSGTRLTVV.

This rearrangement joins TRBV11-2 to TRBJ2-1; 8 bases match TRBD2. This CDR3 comprises 16 residues. The V gene's germline CDR1 is SGHAT and CDR2 FQNNGV. Trimming at V came to 1 base and at J to 7 bases, leaving 9 bases not matched to a gene. The CDR3 spells CASSLGGTRATNEQFF. The CDR3 coding sequence is TGTGCCAGCAGCTTAGGTGGGACTAGAGCTACTAATGAGCAGTTCTTC.

This rearrangement joins TRBV5-1 to TRBJ2-2; 7 bases match TRBD1. Germline CDR1 and CDR2: SGHRS and YFSETQ. The CDR3 sequence is 16 residues long. Trimming at V came to 3 bases and at J to 5 bases, leaving 10 bases not matched to a gene. CDR3 sequence (DNA): TGCGCCAGCAGCTCTGGACAGGCCGGCGGGACCGGGGAGCTGTTTTTT. It translates to CASSSGQAGGTGELFF. Full variable domain (remainder filled in from reference TRBV5-1 and TRBJ2-2): KAGVTQTPRYLIKTRGQQVTLSCSPISGHRSVSWYQQTPGQGLQFLFEYFSETQRNKGNFPGRFSGRQFSNSRSEMNVSTLELGDSALYLCASSSGQAGGTGELFFGEGSRLTVL.

The V gene is TRBV6-5, the J gene TRBJ2-3, with TRBD2 as a possible D gene (5 bases). Germline CDR1 reads MNHEY; CDR2 reads SVGAGI. V was shortened by 8 bases and J by 3 bases, with 12 bases between the two germline ends. This CDR3 contains 13 residues. The CDR3 is CASRRVVTDTQYF. The DNA of the CDR3 is TGTGCCAGCCGGCGGGTTGTAACAGATACGCAGTATTTT.

The sample holds a few counts of this clone. The gene calls are TRBV27 and TRBJ1-5, with a weak D call TRBD1 (5 bases). This CDR3 is built from 12 residues. V lost 6 bases to trimming and J lost 5 bases, with 8 bases between them. In germline, CDR1 is MNHEY, CDR2 SMNVEV (reference sequence). CDR3 sequence: CASRLGDQPQHF. The CDR3, as DNA: TGTGCCAGCAGGCTAGGGGATCAGCCCCAGCATTTT.

The rearrangement links TRBV28 to TRBJ1-5, with D unresolved. The CDR3 runs 13 residues. Germline assignment: CDR1 MDHEN and CDR2 SYDVKM. The V and J ends lost 7 bases and 9 bases respectively, with 16 bases between them. This chain's CDR3 is CASTSGSHLPQHF. Written as DNA, the CDR3 is TGTGCCAGCACATCGGGCTCCCACCTGCCCCAGCATTTT.

This chain joins TRBV28 and TRBJ2-4; 7 nucleotides match TRBD1. Germline CDR1 MDHEN, CDR2 SYDVKM. V was clipped by 7 bases and J by 7 bases; unmatched bases: 10. The CDR3 is 14 residues long. Here the CDR3 DNA reads TGTGCCAGCATGACAGGGCCCACCAGGAACATTCAGTACTTC. This codes for CASMTGPTRNIQYF.